The present TCR beta chain was sequenced within a study of PD-1 blockade in mismatch repair-deficient tumors. Across the study: Patients had roughly twelve mismatch repair-deficient cancer types, all previously treated and progressing.

The ends lost 5 bases at V and 4 bases at J; junction bases unmatched: 1. The CDR3 is 13 amino acids. Germline-derived CDR1 and CDR2 are MNHEY and SVGAGI. The method was immunoSEQ multiplex PCR; TCRdb's version includes in-frame clones alone and lacks a portion of them. The table has about 84,000 clones, roughly 80% seen once; the top ten hold 2.5% to 3%. The rearrangement links TRBV6-5 to TRBJ1-1; TRBD1 agrees at 10 bases. Sample: peripheral blood, taken 12 weeks after starting pembrolizumab. This sequence was found in an adult with mismatch repair-deficient cancer. The CDR3: CASSDRGPTEAFF. The CDR3 DNA follows: TGTGCCAGCAGTGACAGGGGGCCCACTGAAGCTTTCTTT.